The rows below give T cell receptor beta chains drawn from one sample of a study of T cell repertoires in cytomegalovirus infection. TCRdb re-called the reads with MiXCR, one entry per CDR3 protein. The profile covers around 270,000 distinct CDR3 sequences, with approximately 9.2% appearing a single time and roughly 15% taken by the ten largest. Material for sequencing was PBMCs. These receptors were collected from a human donor in good health (CMV status not recorded). Some clones in this sample may be carry-over from other donors' samples. The CDR3 runs from the conserved cysteine through the conserved F or W.

TRBV18,CASSPQGGSTTDTQYF
TRBV27,CASSFRQGAINEQFF
TRBV20-1,CSARVAGGPETQYF
TRBV7-2,CASSLGGFSGKVGYEQYF
TRBV7-2,CASSPPGGDYSYNEQFF
TRBV18,CASSRTGVPYEQYF
TRBV7-8,CASSSSWGFSYGYTF
TRBV7-2,CASSKTGGSNEKLFF
TRBV7-6,CASSRYQAGGDGYTF
TRBV7-2,CASSLKALAMNTGELFF
TRBV13,CASSSGGDKNIQYF
TRBV7-2,CASSEQQGRGTEAFF
TRBV20-1,CSAETGKGSEAFF
TRBV25-1,CASSEITVSGNTIYF
TRBV7-9,CASSPEVAVYNEQFF
TRBV7-8,CASSSTTQGGIRNSPLHF
TRBV11-3,CASSLGLGLDNEQFF
TRBV2,CASSEASRAAVGYTF
TRBV6-6,CASSKQWDQGGYTF
TRBV2,CASSGTVQVRNTQYF
TRBV20-1,CSAGIGTPVREQYF
TRBV3-1,CASSQIEYRQYF
TRBV28,CASRGGTNEKLFF
TRBV7-6,CASSVGTSGGGTQYF
TRBV7-2,CASSASSNYGYTF
TRBV7-6,CASSFDRSSGQFF
TRBV6-2/TRBV6-3,CASSYSPTRRTTSTNQPQHF
TRBV29-1,CSGGRGGGNTGELFF
TRBV20-1,CSARAGGQRTNYGYTF
TRBV7-9,CASSLGQGENQPQHF
TRBV4-3,CASSQDLKNSPLHF
TRBV7-2,CASSLNGDIQYF
TRBV7-6,CASSLQQDYEQYF